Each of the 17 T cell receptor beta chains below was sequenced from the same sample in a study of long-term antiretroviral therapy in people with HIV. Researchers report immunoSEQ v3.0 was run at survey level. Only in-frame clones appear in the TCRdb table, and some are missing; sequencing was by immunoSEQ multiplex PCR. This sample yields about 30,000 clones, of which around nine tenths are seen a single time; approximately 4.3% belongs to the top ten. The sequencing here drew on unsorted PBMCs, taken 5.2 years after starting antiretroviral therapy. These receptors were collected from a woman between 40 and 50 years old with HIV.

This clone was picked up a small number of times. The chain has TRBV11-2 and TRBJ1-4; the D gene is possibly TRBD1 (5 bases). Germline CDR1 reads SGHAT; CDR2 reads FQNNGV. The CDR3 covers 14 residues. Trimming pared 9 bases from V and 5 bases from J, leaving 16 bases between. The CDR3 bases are TGTGCCAGTGGGGCCGGGACTCAAAATGAAAAACTGTTTTTT. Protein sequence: CASGAGTQNEKLFF.

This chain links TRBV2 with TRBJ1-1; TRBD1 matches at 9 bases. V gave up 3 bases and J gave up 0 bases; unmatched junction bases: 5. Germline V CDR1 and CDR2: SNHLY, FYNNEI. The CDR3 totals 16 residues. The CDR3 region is CASSDVGTGLNTEAFF. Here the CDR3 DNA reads TGTGCCAGCAGTGACGTCGGGACAGGGTTGAACACTGAAGCTTTCTTT.

The CDR3 bases are TGTGCCAGCAGTGACCAGGGGGCAAACATTCAGTACTTC. Translation: CASSDQGANIQYF. This rearrangement joins TRBV6-5 to TRBJ2-4, with 8 bases matching TRBD1. Trimming took 5 bases from V and 6 from J; bases not matched to a gene: 3. The CDR3 has 13 amino acids. Germline V gene data show CDR1 as MNHEY and CDR2 as SVGAGI.

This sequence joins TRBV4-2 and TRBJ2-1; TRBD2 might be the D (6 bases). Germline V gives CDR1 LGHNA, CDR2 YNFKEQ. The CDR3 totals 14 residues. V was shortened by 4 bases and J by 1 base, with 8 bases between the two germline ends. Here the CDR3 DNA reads TGTGCCAGCAGCCCCGGAGGGTCCTACAATGAGCAGTTCTTC. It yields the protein CASSPGGSYNEQFF.

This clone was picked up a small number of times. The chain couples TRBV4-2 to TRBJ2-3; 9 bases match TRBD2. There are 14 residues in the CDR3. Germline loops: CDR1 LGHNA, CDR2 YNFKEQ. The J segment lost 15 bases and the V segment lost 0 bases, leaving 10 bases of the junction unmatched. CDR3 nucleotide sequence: TGTGCCAGCAGCCAAGAGTGGCGGGAGGGCCGGCGTTATTTT. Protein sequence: CASSQEWREGRRYF.

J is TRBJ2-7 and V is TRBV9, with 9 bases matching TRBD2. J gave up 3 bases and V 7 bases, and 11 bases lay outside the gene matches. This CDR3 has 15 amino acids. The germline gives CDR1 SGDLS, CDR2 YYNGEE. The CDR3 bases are TGTGCCAGCGGGAGGGGGCTAGCGGGAATCTACGAGCAGTACTTC. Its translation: CASGRGLAGIYEQYF.

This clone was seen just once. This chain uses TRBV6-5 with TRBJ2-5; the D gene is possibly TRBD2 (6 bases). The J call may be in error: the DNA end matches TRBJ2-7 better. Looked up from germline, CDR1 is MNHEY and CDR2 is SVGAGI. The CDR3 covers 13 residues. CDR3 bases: TGTGCCAGCAGCCGACCGGGGGACTACGAGCAGTACTTC. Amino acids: CASSRPGDYEQYF.

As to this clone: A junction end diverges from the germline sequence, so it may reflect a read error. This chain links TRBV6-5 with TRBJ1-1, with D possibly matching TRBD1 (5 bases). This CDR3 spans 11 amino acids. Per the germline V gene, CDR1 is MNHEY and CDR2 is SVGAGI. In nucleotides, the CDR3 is TGTGCCAGCAGTGCACAGGCCAAGACGATCTTT. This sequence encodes CASSAQAKTIF.

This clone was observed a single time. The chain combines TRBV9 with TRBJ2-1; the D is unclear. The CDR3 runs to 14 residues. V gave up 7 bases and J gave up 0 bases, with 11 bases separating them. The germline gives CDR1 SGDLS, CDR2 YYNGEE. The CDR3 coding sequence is TGTGCCAGCGCCCTGGAAAGCTCCTACAATGAGCAGTTCTTC. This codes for CASALESSYNEQFF.

CDR3 in DNA: TGCGCCAGCAGCTTGGTCAGGGCAGGGGGCCGGTTGGGAGAGACCCAGTACTTC. Its protein is CASSLVRAGGRLGETQYF. V gene TRBV5-1 combines with J gene TRBJ2-5; 8 positions agree with TRBD1. CDR1 is SGHRS and CDR2 is YFSETQ in the germline V gene. Trimming took 0 bases from V and 4 from J; bases not matched to a gene: 14. This CDR3 region has 18 residues. Based on the CDR3 plus reference TRBV5-1 and TRBJ2-5, the full variable domain is KAGVTQTPRYLIKTRGQQVTLSCSPISGHRSVSWYQQTPGQGLQFLFEYFSETQRNKGNFPGRFSGRQFSNSRSEMNVSTLELGDSALYLCASSLVRAGGRLGETQYFGPGTRLLVL.

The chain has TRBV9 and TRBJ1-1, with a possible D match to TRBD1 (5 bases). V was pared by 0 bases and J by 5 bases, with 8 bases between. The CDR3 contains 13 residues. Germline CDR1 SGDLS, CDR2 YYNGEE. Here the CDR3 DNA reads TGTGCCAGCAGCGTAGGGGGCAAGACTGAAGCTTTCTTT. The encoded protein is CASSVGGKTEAFF.

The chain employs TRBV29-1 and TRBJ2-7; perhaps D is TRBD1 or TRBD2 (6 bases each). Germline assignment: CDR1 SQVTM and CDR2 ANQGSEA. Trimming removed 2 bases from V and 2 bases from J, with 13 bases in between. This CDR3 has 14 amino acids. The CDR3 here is CSVEMGGRAYEQYF. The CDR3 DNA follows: TGCAGCGTTGAAATGGGGGGCAGAGCCTACGAGCAGTACTTC.

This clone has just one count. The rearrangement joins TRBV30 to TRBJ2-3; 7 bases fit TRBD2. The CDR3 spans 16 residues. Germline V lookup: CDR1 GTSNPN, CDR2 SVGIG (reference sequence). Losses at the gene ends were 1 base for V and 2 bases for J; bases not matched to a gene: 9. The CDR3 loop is CAWSARDYFTTDTQYF. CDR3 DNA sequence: TGTGCCTGGAGTGCCCGGGACTATTTCACCACAGATACGCAGTATTTT.

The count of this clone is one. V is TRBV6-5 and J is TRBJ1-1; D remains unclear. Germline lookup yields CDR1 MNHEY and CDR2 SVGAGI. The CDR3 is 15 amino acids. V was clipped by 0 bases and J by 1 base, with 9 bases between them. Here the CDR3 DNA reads TGTGCCAGCAGTTACTCGCAGGCCGCGAACACTGAAGCTTTCTTT. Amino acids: CASSYSQAANTEAFF.

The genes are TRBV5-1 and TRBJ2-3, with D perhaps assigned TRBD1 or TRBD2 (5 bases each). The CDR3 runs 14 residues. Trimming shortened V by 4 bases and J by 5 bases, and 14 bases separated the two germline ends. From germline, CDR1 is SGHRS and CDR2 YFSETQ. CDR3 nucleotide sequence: TGCGCCAGCAGCCAGACGGGGACCCGAGATACGCAGTATTTT. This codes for CASSQTGTRDTQYF.

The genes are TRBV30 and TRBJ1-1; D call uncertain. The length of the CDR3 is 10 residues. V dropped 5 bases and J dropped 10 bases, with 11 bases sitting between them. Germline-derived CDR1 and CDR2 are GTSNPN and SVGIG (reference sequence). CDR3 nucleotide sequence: TGTGCCTGGGTAACGGTACGAGCTTTCTTT. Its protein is CAWVTVRAFF. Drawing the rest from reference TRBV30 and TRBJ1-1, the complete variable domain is SQTIHQWPATLVQPVGSPLSLECTVEGTSNPNLYWYRQAAGRGLQLLFYSVGIGQISSEVPQNLSASRPQDRQFILSSKKLLLSDSGFYLCAWVTVRAFFGQGTRLTVV.

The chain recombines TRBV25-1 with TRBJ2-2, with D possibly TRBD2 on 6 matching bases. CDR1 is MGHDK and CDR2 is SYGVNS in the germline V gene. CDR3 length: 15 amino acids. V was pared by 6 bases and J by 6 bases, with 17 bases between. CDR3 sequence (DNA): TGTGCCAGCAGCGGTTCGGGGGTTAAGTCCGGGGAGCTGTTTTTT. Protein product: CASSGSGVKSGELFF. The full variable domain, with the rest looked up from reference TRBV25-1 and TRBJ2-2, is EADIYQTPRYLVIGTGKKITLECSQTMGHDKMYWYQQDPGMELHLIHYSYGVNSTEKGDLSSESTVSRIRTEHFPLTLESARPSHTSQYLCASSGSGVKSGELFFGEGSRLTVL.